Following are 14 T cell receptor beta chains from one sample sequenced in a study of shared clonotypes between healthy human individuals. The table came from immunoSEQ multiplex PCR; TCRdb's copy has only in-frame clones and leaves some out. The sample consists of 2,500,000 or so clones, roughly 92% of them appearing once. Sequenced sample: naive CD4+ T cells from PBMCs. Described subset: CD45RA+ positively selected. Receptors originate from a man aged 18 to 30 in good health. Some clones in this sample may be carry-over from other donors' samples.

The V call is TRBV5-1, the J call TRBJ2-7, with D possibly matching TRBD1 (6 bases). Germline values: CDR1 SGHRS, CDR2 YFSETQ. This CDR3 has 15 residues. With 3 bases removed from V and 5 bases from J, the gap between germline ends came to 18 bases. DNA of the CDR3: TGCGCCAGCAGCTCACAACCTCAGGGGTCCGACGAGCAGTACTTC. It translates to CASSSQPQGSDEQYF.

V and J are TRBV2 and TRBJ2-3; TRBD2 aligns across 8 bases. Germline CDR1 SNHLY, CDR2 FYNNEI. Unmatched junction bases numbered 12, after V lost 6 bases and J lost 4 bases. The CDR3 is 16 amino acids. The CDR3 bases are TGTGCCAGCAGGGGGGGGACTAGTAGGAGCGCAGATACGCAGTATTTT. Translated, it gives CASRGGTSRSADTQYF. Full variable domain (remainder filled in from reference TRBV2 and TRBJ2-3): EPEVTQTPSHQVTQMGQEVILRCVPISNHLYFYWYRQILGQKVEFLVSFYNNEISEKSEIFDDQFSVERPDGSNFTLKIRSTKLEDSAMYFCASRGGTSRSADTQYFGPGTRLTVL.

The rearrangement links TRBV5-3 to TRBJ2-3; D remains unclear. TRBV5-3 is placed among ORFs of uncertain function. The V and J ends lost 3 bases and 2 bases respectively, with 10 bases between them. The CDR3 is made up of 14 amino acids. The CDR3 protein is CARSSARTTDTQYF. The CDR3 nucleotides are TGTGCCAGAAGCTCAGCAAGAACCACAGATACGCAGTATTTT.

This sequence joins TRBV2 and TRBJ1-5; D call uncertain. The CDR3 contains 12 residues. The V gene lost 6 bases and the J gene lost 7 bases, with 10 bases spanning the gap. The germline gives CDR1 SNHLY, CDR2 FYNNEI. Here the CDR3 reads CASRKGNQPQHF. The CDR3 nucleotides read TGTGCCAGCAGAAAAGGGAACCAGCCCCAGCATTTT.

This clone was seen a few times. Different DNA sequences within this sample yield the same CDR3. The chain carries TRBV28 and TRBJ1-5, with D unclear. Deletions cut 1 base from V and 2 bases from J, with 3 bases between. The CDR3 covers 13 residues. Germline lookup yields CDR1 MDHEN and CDR2 SYDVKM. The CDR3 is CASSLLGNQPQHF. The CDR3 DNA reads as TGTGCCAGCAGTTTATTAGGCAATCAGCCCCAGCATTTT.

The V call is TRBV4-1, the J call TRBJ2-6; perhaps D is TRBD1 or TRBD2 (5 bases each). V lost 0 bases and J lost 0, with 12 bases in between. Germline-derived CDR1 and CDR2 are MGHRA and YSYEKL. The CDR3 spans 18 residues. For the CDR3, the DNA is TGCGCCAGCAGCCAAGAGGGGACGATCCTCTCTGGGGCCAACGTCCTGACTTTC. It translates to CASSQEGTILSGANVLTF.

This rearrangement joins TRBV10-2 to TRBJ1-5; a weak D match, TRBD1 (6 bases). Trimming stripped 2 bases from V and 8 bases from J, with 10 bases between. The CDR3 has 13 residues. CDR1 WSHSY and CDR2 SAAADI come from the germline V gene. CDR3 sequence reads: CASSETGKEPQHF. CDR3 nucleotides: TGCGCCAGCAGTGAGACAGGGAAGGAGCCCCAGCATTTT.

The V and J genes are TRBV7-9 and TRBJ2-1; 7 bases line up with TRBD2. Germline CDR1 is SEHNR and CDR2 is FQNEAQ (reference sequence). The CDR3 loop spans 16 amino acids. Trimming at V came to 5 bases and at J to 3 bases, leaving 10 bases not matched to a gene. Written as DNA, the CDR3 is TGTGCCAGCAGCACACGAACGAGCGGGAACTACAATGAGCAGTTCTTC. Translating it yields CASSTRTSGNYNEQFF.

The chain couples TRBV7-2 to TRBJ2-3; D ambiguous. Germline lookup yields CDR1 SGHTA and CDR2 FQGNSA. Trimming shortened V by 3 bases and J by 7 bases, and 14 bases separated the two germline ends. The CDR3 contains 14 residues. The CDR3 reads CASSLRLTGYTQYF. The CDR3 region has the DNA TGTGCCAGCAGCTTGAGACTTACCGGATATACGCAGTATTTT.

This clone was detected once. This chain connects TRBV19 to TRBJ2-7, with 8 bases aligning to TRBD2. V lost 4 bases, J lost 2 bases, and 7 bases stayed unmatched. The CDR3 is 15 amino acids. Per the germline V gene, CDR1 is LNHDA and CDR2 is SQIVND (reference sequence). CDR3 sequence (DNA): TGTGCCAGTAGTACTGCGGGAGGCAATACCTACGAGCAGTACTTC. It codes for CASSTAGGNTYEQYF.

This chain links TRBV28 with TRBJ2-7; TRBD1 agrees at 7 bases. The J segment lost 1 base and the V segment lost 6 bases, leaving 6 bases of the junction unmatched. This CDR3 contains 14 residues. Germline CDR1 MDHEN, CDR2 SYDVKM. In DNA, the CDR3 is TGTGCCAGCAGGAGGACAGGTCCATCCTACGAGCAGTACTTC. This codes for CASRRTGPSYEQYF.

The chain carries TRBV5-1 and TRBJ2-1, with TRBD2 as a possible D gene (5 bases). Trimming left V 4 bases short and J 10 bases short, with 18 bases between. CDR3 length equals 14 residues. From germline, CDR1 is SGHRS and CDR2 YFSETQ. CDR3 bases: TGCGCCAGCAGCCCGGACGTAGGCCCTAGCGAGCAGTTCTTC. It encodes CASSPDVGPSEQFF.

The count of this clone is one. The CDR3 DNA reads as TGTGCCAGCAGATTAGGGGGTATCTCTGGAAACACCATATATTTT. As protein: CASRLGGISGNTIYF. The chain couples TRBV6-6 to TRBJ1-3; tentatively, D is TRBD1 (6 bases). This CDR3 is 15 amino acids long. Germline CDR1 reads MNHNY; CDR2 reads SVGAGI (reference sequence). The V gene lost 6 bases and the J gene lost 0 bases, with 12 bases spanning the gap.

The chain couples TRBV2 to TRBJ1-1, with D tentatively TRBD1 (5 bases). This CDR3 spans 15 amino acids. The germline V gene has CDR1 SNHLY and CDR2 FYNNEI. V dropped 8 bases and J dropped 0 bases, with 16 bases sitting between them. DNA of the CDR3: TGTGCCAGCGGACAAAATAGACAAGTGAACACTGAAGCTTTCTTT. Its translation: CASGQNRQVNTEAFF.